These T cell receptor beta chains were read from a single sample in a study of identical twins. TCRdb reprocessed the 5' RACE reads with MiXCR, giving one entry per CDR3 protein. Of approximately 600,000 distinct CDR3 sequences in the sample, 7% to 7.5% were seen once. These data also featured in a second study, about yellow fever vaccine responses in identical twins.

The sequenced sample consisted of PBMCs. The receptor set was obtained from a woman aged 18-29 years in good health. Each CDR3 is given with its conserved first and last residue. A D gene is named only where the DNA matches it firmly. Only part of the rows carry a size: once, few, many, or a class if the clone is expanded.

v_gene,d_gene,abundance,len,j_gene,CDR3aa,CDR3nt
TRBV6-6,TRBD2,-,16,TRBJ2-7,CASSYGLAGGYHEQYF,TGTGCCAGCAGTTACGGCCTAGCGGGAGGTTACCACGAGCAGTACTTC
TRBV24-1,-,-,11,TRBJ2-3,CATAGADTQYF,TGTGCCACAGCGGGTGCAGATACGCAGTATTTT
TRBV28,TRBD2,many,17,TRBJ2-7,CASSSNPGTSGPYEQYF,TGTGCCAGCAGTTCAAATCCCGGGACTAGCGGCCCCTACGAGCAGTACTTC
TRBV25-1,-,many,11,TRBJ2-3,CASGRSDTQYF,TGTGCCAGCGGACGGAGCGATACGCAGTATTTT
TRBV20-1,-,-,18,TRBJ2-3,CSAASYRVGDDPTDTQYF,TGCAGTGCCGCAAGCTACAGGGTTGGGGATGATCCCACAGATACGCAGTATTTT
TRBV6-5,TRBD1,few,15,TRBJ1-6,CASSYSGTGESPLHF,TGTGCCAGCAGTTACTCCGGGACAGGGGAATCACCCCTCCACTTT
TRBV5-5,TRBD1,many,14,TRBJ1-2,CASSSFGQANGYTF,TGTGCCAGCAGCTCATTCGGACAGGCGAATGGCTACACCTTC
TRBV15,-,-,17,TRBJ1-1,CATSRVAHHSMNTEAFF,TGTGCCACCAGCAGAGTGGCCCATCATAGCATGAACACTGAAGCTTTCTTT
TRBV10-3,-,-,15,TRBJ1-1,CATEKDDLMNTEAFF,TGTGCCACGGAGAAGGACGACCTCATGAACACTGAAGCTTTCTTT
TRBV5-1,TRBD1,many,15,TRBJ1-5,CASSPGGVDNQPQHF,TGCGCCAGCAGCCCAGGGGGGGTTGACAATCAGCCCCAGCATTTT
TRBV3-1,-,-,13,TRBJ2-7,CASSPGNNYEQYF,TGTGCCAGCAGCCCGGGGAATAACTACGAGCAGTACTTC
TRBV9,-,few,15,TRBJ2-5,CASSVAPTDSETQYF,TGTGCCAGCAGCGTAGCCCCTACGGACAGCGAGACCCAGTACTTC
TRBV12-3/TRBV12-4,TRBD1,many,14,TRBJ1-1,CASSPRDRDTEAFF,TGTGCCAGCAGTCCTCGGGACAGGGATACTGAAGCTTTCTTT
TRBV3-1,-,many,15,TRBJ2-7,CASSQELGLRGEQYF,TGTGCCAGCAGCCAAGAGCTAGGCCTTCGGGGCGAGCAGTACTTC
TRBV5-5,-,many,16,TRBJ2-1,CASSPFSRGPYNEQFF,TGTGCCAGCAGCCCATTTTCCCGGGGACCCTACAATGAGCAGTTCTTC
TRBV6-1,-,few,14,TRBJ1-5,CASSEADGNQPQHF,TGTGCCAGCAGTGAAGCAGACGGCAATCAGCCCCAGCATTTT
TRBV28,-,-,14,TRBJ2-5,CASSFAGSQETQYF,TGTGCCAGCAGTTTCGCCGGGTCCCAAGAGACCCAGTACTTC
TRBV6-5,TRBD1,few,17,TRBJ1-2,CASSSGPPGGVDYGYTF,TGTGCCAGCAGTTCCGGCCCCCCAGGGGGAGTTGACTATGGCTACACCTTC
TRBV12-3/TRBV12-4,-,-,15,TRBJ2-4,CASISGWGGKNIQYF,TGTGCCAGCATCTCAGGGTGGGGAGGCAAAAACATTCAGTACTTC
TRBV10-3,-,few,16,TRBJ2-2,CAISGGTSAGTGELFF,TGTGCCATCAGCGGGGGAACTAGTGCCGGCACCGGGGAGCTGTTTTTT
TRBV29-1,TRBD2,few,14,TRBJ2-1,CSVQMTSLSGEQFF,TGCAGCGTCCAAATGACTAGCCTCTCGGGTGAGCAGTTCTTC
TRBV6-2/TRBV6-3,-,-,15,TRBJ2-1,CASSYFGGVSNEQFF,TGTGCCAGCAGTTACTTTGGGGGAGTGAGCAATGAGCAGTTCTTC
TRBV21-1,-,-,18,TRBJ2-1,CASSHNWRLAGRYNEQFF,TGTGCCAGCAGCCACAATTGGCGTCTCGCGGGGCGCTACAATGAGCAGTTCTTC
TRBV5-6,TRBD1,-,13,TRBJ1-2,CASLGGGNYGYTF,TGTGCCAGCCTAGGAGGGGGCAACTATGGCTACACCTTC
TRBV10-3,TRBD2,-,16,TRBJ2-1,CAISESGTSRYNEQFF,TGTGCCATCAGTGAGTCAGGGACTAGCCGGTACAATGAGCAGTTCTTC
TRBV7-6,-,few,14,TRBJ2-1,CASSRRDGNNEQFF,TGTGCCAGCAGCCGCCGGGACGGTAACAATGAGCAGTTCTTC
TRBV5-1,-,many,14,TRBJ2-2,CASSLGHNTGELFF,TGCGCCAGCAGCTTAGGACACAACACCGGGGAGCTGTTTTTT
TRBV3-1,TRBD2,-,17,TRBJ2-1,CATSNGGGEHYYNEQFF,TGTGCCACCAGCAACGGGGGGGGCGAACACTATTACAATGAGCAGTTCTTC
TRBV10-3,TRBD1,many,16,TRBJ2-3,CAISESGTGAPNTQYF,TGTGCCATCAGTGAGTCCGGGACAGGGGCGCCCAATACGCAGTATTTT
TRBV14,-,many,14,TRBJ2-7,CASSPGTQVEEQYF,TGTGCCAGCAGCCCGGGGACCCAAGTTGAGGAGCAGTACTTC
TRBV6-5,-,many,14,TRBJ2-3,CASSYTNSGNTQYF,TGTGCCAGCAGTTACACCAATAGCGGAAATACGCAGTATTTT
TRBV6-5,-,-,15,TRBJ2-3,CASSYSPSSTDTQYF,TGTGCCAGCAGTTACTCGCCGTCTAGCACAGATACGCAGTATTTT
TRBV12-3/TRBV12-4,TRBD2,many,16,TRBJ2-2,CASSLHSGGITGELFF,TGTGCCAGCAGTTTGCATAGCGGGGGTATCACCGGGGAGCTGTTTTTT
TRBV27,TRBD1,-,18,TRBJ1-2,CASRISGTGLFGMGGYTF,TGTGCCAGCAGGATCTCCGGGACAGGGTTGTTTGGTATGGGTGGCTACACCTTC
TRBV15,-,few,15,TRBJ2-2,CATSSNRANTGELFF,TGTGCCACCAGCAGCAACAGGGCGAACACCGGGGAGCTGTTTTTT
TRBV7-9,TRBD2,-,16,TRBJ2-3,CASSPGGTSVTDTQYF,TGTGCCAGCAGCCCAGGTGGGACTAGCGTCACAGATACGCAGTATTTT
TRBV24-1,TRBD2,many,15,TRBJ2-3,CATSDQTSGSDTQYF,TGTGCCACCAGTGACCAAACTAGCGGGAGCGATACGCAGTATTTT
TRBV7-2,-,few,16,TRBJ2-7,CASSPRYGRSSYEQYF,TGTGCCAGCAGCCCCCGGTACGGGAGATCCTCCTACGAGCAGTACTTC
TRBV28,-,many,11,TRBJ2-1,CASSSRQTQFF,TGTGCCAGCAGTTCACGACAGACACAGTTCTTC
TRBV18,TRBD2,many,17,TRBJ2-1,CASSRLGLAGSGYEQFF,TGTGCCAGCTCACGACTTGGACTAGCGGGAAGTGGGTATGAGCAGTTCTTC
TRBV6-5,-,few,17,TRBJ2-1,CASSYSFWGASYNEQFF,TGTGCCAGCAGTTACTCGTTTTGGGGGGCCTCCTACAATGAGCAGTTCTTC
TRBV5-1,TRBD1,few,15,TRBJ2-3,CASSIGDRESDTQYF,TGCGCCAGCAGTATTGGGGACAGGGAGTCAGATACGCAGTATTTT
TRBV27,-,few,13,TRBJ1-5,CASSLGGRQPQHF,TGTGCCAGCAGTTTAGGTGGACGGCAGCCCCAGCATTTT
TRBV24-1,-,-,14,TRBJ2-2,CATSDPSVTGELFF,TGTGCCACCAGTGATCCTAGCGTGACCGGGGAGCTGTTTTTT
TRBV21-1,-,few,14,TRBJ2-7,CASSKSTRTYEQYF,TGTGCCAGCAGCAAATCCACGCGCACCTACGAGCAGTACTTC
TRBV13,TRBD2,-,15,TRBJ2-1,CASSLRLAGLNEQFF,TGTGCCAGCAGTCTCCGACTAGCGGGCCTCAATGAGCAGTTCTTC
TRBV20-1,TRBD2,-,17,TRBJ2-3,CSARDAKREGAADTQYF,TGCAGTGCTAGAGATGCCAAGCGGGAGGGGGCGGCAGATACGCAGTATTTT
TRBV28,TRBD1,many,15,TRBJ2-7,CASSFRDRGTIGQYF,TGTGCCAGCAGCTTCCGGGACAGGGGGACAATTGGGCAGTACTTC
TRBV5-1,-,many,14,TRBJ1-5,CASSYGTGNQPQHF,TGCGCCAGCAGTTATGGAACAGGCAATCAGCCCCAGCATTTT
TRBV11-2,TRBD2,-,18,TRBJ2-3,CAGSLIPSGGASGDTQYF,TGTGCCGGCAGCTTAATACCTAGCGGGGGGGCATCAGGAGATACGCAGTATTTT
TRBV6-1,TRBD1,-,15,TRBJ2-1,CASSRTGTGDNEQFF,TGTGCCAGCAGCCGCACCGGGACAGGGGACAATGAGCAGTTCTTC
TRBV7-9,-,-,15,TRBJ1-6,CASQPRDRIFSPLHF,TGTGCCAGCCAGCCCCGAGACAGGATTTTTTCACCCCTCCACTTT
TRBV12-3/TRBV12-4,-,few,16,TRBJ1-5,CASSPIGAPSNQPQHF,TGTGCCAGCAGTCCTATAGGGGCTCCGAGCAATCAGCCCCAGCATTTT
TRBV18,-,few,14,TRBJ2-3,CASSHGTNTDTQYF,TGTGCCAGCTCGCATGGGACGAACACAGATACGCAGTATTTT
TRBV18,TRBD2,-,17,TRBJ2-1,CASSPIAGGSSYNEQFF,TGTGCCAGCTCACCTATAGCGGGGGGGAGCTCCTACAATGAGCAGTTCTTC
TRBV5-6,TRBD1,-,17,TRBJ2-7,CASSSGTGGLLSYEQYF,TGTGCCAGCAGCTCAGGGACAGGGGGCCTACTTTCCTACGAGCAGTACTTC
TRBV11-2,TRBD1,many,12,TRBJ1-1,CASSLGTGEAFF,TGTGCCAGCAGCTTAGGGACAGGGGAGGCTTTCTTT
TRBV7-2,-,many,15,TRBJ1-1,CASSPRYAANTEAFF,TGTGCCAGCAGCCCGAGGTACGCAGCGAACACTGAAGCTTTCTTT